The present TCR beta chain was sequenced within a study of T cells in Graves' hyperthyroidism and ophthalmopathy. Overall study: Peripheral blood collection took place at initial diagnosis, before any treatment.

Each person with ophthalmopathy scored at least 3 on the Clinical Activity Score, reached NOSPECS grade 4 or higher, and had been ill under 3 months. Patients having uncontrolled infection, another autoimmune disease, pregnancy or lactation were not included. Fresh peripheral blood, around 9.2 ml of it, supplied the PBMCs. This clonotype appeared many times. Using RNA transcripts as the source, TCR beta CDR3 regions were amplified. The HTBI primer set served for first-round RT-PCR of the TCR CDR3. TCRdb recomputed calls from the multiplex PCR reads with MiXCR, one row per CDR3 protein. This sample has about 290,000 distinct CDR3 sequences, with roughly 19% found just once. The CDR3 totals 14 residues. The V end was cut by 6 bases, the J end by 2 bases, with 13 bases between. CDR1 and CDR2 from the germline V gene are DFQATT and SNEGSKA (reference sequence).

This chain uses TRBV20-1 with TRBJ2-2; D may be TRBD2 (6 bases). Sequencing was performed on blood. The TCR was taken from a man aged 45-65 years with Graves' ophthalmopathy. As DNA, the CDR3 is TGCAGTGCAATCAGCGGGTCAAACACCGGGGAGCTGTTTTTT. Encoded protein: CSAISGSNTGELFF.